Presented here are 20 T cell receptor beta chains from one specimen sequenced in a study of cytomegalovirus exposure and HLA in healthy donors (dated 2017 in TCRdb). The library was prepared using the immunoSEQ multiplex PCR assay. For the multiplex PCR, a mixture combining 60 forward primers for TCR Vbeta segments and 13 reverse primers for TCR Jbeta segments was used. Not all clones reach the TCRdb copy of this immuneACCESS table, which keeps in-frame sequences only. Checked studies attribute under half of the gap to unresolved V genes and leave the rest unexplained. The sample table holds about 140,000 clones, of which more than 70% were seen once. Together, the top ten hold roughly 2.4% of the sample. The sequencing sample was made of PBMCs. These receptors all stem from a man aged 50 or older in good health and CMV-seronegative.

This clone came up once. Here the CDR3 reads CASSNRDSYGYTF. The CDR3 coding sequence is TGTGCCAGTAGTAACCGGGACAGCTATGGCTACACCTTC. The chain links TRBV19 to TRBJ1-2, with 7 bases fitting TRBD1. V gave up 4 bases and J gave up 4 bases; unmatched junction bases: 3. This CDR3 spans 13 amino acids. The germline V gene has CDR1 LNHDA and CDR2 SQIVND (reference sequence).

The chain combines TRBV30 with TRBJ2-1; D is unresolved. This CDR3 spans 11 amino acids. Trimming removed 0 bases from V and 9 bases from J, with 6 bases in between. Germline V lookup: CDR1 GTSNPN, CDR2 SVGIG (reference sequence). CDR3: CAWSVRSEQFF. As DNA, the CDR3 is TGTGCCTGGAGTGTGCGATCTGAGCAGTTCTTC.

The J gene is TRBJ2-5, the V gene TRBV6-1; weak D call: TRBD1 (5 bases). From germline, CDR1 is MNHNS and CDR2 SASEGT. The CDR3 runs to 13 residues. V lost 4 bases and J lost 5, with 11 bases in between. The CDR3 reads CASSAGPLETQYF. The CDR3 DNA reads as TGTGCCAGCAGTGCAGGGCCCTTGGAGACCCAGTACTTC.

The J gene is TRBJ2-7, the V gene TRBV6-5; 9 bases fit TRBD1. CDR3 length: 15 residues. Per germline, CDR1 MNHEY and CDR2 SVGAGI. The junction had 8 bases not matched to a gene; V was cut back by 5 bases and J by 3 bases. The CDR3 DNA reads TGTGCCAGCAGTACCCCGGGACAGGGCTACTACGAGCAGTACTTC. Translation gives CASSTPGQGYYEQYF.

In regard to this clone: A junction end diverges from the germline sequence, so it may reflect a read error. The CDR3 nucleotides read TGTGCCAGCAGTGAACAACCGGGACAGCTATACGGCCATCAGGATTTT. It yields the protein CASSEQPGQLYGHQDF. The chain carries TRBV6-1 and TRBJ2-3; the match to TRBD1 covers 7 bases. Germline CDR1 MNHNS, CDR2 SASEGT. The CDR3 sequence is 16 residues long.

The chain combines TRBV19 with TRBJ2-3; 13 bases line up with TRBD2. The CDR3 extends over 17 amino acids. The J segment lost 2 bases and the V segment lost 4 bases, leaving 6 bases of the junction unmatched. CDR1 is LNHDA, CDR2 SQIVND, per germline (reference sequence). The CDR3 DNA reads TGTGCCAGTAGTAGACCGGGACTAGCGGGGCACACAGATACGCAGTATTTT. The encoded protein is CASSRPGLAGHTDTQYF.

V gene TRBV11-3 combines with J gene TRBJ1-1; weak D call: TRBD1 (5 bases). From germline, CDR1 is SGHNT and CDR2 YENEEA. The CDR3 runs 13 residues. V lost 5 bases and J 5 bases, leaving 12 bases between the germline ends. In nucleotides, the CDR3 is TGTGCCAGCAGCGCCCGGGGGAATACTGAAGCTTTCTTT. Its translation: CASSARGNTEAFF.

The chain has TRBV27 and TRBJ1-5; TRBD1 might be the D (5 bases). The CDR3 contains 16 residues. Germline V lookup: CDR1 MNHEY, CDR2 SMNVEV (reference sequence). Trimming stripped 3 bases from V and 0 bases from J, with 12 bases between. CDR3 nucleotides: TGTGCCAGCAGTTTTAGGGGTCCCTCTAGCAATCAGCCCCAGCATTTT. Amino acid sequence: CASSFRGPSSNQPQHF.

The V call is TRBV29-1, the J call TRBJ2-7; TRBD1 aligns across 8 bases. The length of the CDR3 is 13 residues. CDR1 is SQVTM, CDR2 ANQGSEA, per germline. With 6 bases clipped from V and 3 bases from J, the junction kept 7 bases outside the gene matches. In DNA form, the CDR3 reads TGCAGCGTGGAGGACAGGGAAGGCTACGAGCAGTACTTC. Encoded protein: CSVEDREGYEQYF.

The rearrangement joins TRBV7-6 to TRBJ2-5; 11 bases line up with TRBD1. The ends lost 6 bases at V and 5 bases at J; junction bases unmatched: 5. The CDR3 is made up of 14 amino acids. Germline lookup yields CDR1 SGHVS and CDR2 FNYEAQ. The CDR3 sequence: CASRPGTGGETQYF. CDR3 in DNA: TGTGCCAGCAGGCCAGGGACAGGGGGGGAGACCCAGTACTTC.

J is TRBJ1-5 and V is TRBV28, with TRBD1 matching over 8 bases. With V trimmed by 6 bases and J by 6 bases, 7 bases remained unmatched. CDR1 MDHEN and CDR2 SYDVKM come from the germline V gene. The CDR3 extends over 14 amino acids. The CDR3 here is CASRSGGEAQPQHF. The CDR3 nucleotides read TGTGCCAGCAGGTCAGGGGGCGAGGCTCAGCCCCAGCATTTT.

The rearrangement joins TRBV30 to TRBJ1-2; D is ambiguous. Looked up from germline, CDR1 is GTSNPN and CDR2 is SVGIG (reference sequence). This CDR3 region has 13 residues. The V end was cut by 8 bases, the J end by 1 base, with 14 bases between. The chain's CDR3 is CAVWSDINYGYTF. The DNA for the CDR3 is TGTGCCGTATGGTCAGATATTAACTATGGCTACACCTTC. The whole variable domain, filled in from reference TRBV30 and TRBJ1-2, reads SQTIHQWPATLVQPVGSPLSLECTVEGTSNPNLYWYRQAAGRGLQLLFYSVGIGQISSEVPQNLSASRPQDRQFILSSKKLLLSDSGFYLCAVWSDINYGYTFGSGTRLTVV.

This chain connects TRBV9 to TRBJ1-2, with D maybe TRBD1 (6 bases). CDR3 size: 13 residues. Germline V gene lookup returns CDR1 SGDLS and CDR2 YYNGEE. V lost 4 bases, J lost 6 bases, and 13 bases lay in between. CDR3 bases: TGTGCCAGCAGCACAGGGTACTTACATGGCTACACCTTC. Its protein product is CASSTGYLHGYTF. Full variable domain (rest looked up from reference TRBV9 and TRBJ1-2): DSGVTQTPKHLITATGQRVTLRCSPRSGDLSVYWYQQSLDQGLQFLIQYYNGEERAKGNILERFSAQQFPDLHSELNLSSLELGDSALYFCASSTGYLHGYTFGSGTRLTVV.

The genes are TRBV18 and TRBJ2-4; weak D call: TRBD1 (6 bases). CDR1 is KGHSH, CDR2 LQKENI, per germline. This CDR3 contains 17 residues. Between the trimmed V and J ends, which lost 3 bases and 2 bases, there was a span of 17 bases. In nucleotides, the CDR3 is TGTGCCAGCTCACCTCCGGGTGGGGGCATGACCAAAAACATTCAGTACTTC. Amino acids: CASSPPGGGMTKNIQYF.

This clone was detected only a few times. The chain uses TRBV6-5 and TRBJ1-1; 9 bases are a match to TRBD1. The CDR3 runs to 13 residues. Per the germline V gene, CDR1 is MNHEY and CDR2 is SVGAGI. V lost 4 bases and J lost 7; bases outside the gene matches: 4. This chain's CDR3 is CASSFTGGLEAFF. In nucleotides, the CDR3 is TGTGCCAGCAGTTTTACAGGGGGCCTTGAAGCTTTCTTT.

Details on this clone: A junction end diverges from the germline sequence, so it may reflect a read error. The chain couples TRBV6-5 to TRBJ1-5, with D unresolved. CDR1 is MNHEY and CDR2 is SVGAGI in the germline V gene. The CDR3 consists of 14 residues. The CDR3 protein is CASNYNVRNQPQHF. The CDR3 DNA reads TGTGCCAGCAATTACAATGTGAGGAATCAGCCCCAGCATTTT.

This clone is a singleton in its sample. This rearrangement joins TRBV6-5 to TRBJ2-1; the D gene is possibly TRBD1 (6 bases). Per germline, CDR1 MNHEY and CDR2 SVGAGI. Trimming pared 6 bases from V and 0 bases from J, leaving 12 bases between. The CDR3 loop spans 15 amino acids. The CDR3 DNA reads TGTGCCAGCAGCCCTCAGGGGAACTCCTACAATGAGCAGTTCTTC. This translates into CASSPQGNSYNEQFF.

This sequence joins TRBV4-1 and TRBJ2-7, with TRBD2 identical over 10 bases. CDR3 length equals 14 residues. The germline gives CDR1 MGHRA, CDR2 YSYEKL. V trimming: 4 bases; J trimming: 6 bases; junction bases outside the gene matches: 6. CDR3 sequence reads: CASSLSGREPEQYF. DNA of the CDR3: TGCGCCAGCAGCCTCAGCGGGAGGGAACCCGAGCAGTACTTC.

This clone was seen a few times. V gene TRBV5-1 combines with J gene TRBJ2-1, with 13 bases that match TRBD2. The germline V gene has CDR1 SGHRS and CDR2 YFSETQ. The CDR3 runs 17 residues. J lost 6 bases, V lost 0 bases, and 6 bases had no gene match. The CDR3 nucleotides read TGCGCCAGCAGCTTGGCACTAGCGGGGGGGCCGGGCAATGAGCAGTTCTTC. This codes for CASSLALAGGPGNEQFF.

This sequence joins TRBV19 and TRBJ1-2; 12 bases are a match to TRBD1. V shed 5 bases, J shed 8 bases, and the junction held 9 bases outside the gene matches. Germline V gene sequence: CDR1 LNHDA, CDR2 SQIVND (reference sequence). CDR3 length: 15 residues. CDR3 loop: CASSPQPGQGAGYTF. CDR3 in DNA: TGTGCCAGTAGTCCCCAACCGGGACAGGGGGCCGGCTACACCTTC.